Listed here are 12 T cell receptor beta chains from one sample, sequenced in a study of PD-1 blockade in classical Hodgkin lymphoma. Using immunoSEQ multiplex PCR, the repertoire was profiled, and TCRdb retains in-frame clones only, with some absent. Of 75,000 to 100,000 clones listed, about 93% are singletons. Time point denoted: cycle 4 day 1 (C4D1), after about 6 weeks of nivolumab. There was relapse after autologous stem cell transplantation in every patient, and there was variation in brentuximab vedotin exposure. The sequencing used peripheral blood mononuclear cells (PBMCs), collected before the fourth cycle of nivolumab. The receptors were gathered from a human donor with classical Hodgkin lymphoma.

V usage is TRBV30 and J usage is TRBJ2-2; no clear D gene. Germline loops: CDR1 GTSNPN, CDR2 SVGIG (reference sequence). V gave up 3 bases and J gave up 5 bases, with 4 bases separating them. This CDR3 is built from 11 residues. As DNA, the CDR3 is TGTGCCTGGAGGGGTACCGGGGAGCTGTTTTTT. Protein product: CAWRGTGELFF.

DNA of the CDR3: TGTGCCAGCAGCCTGATCGACAGGCGAGATCAGCCCCAGCATTTT. It codes for CASSLIDRRDQPQHF. This chain joins TRBV28 and TRBJ1-5; perhaps TRBD1 as D (6 bases). The CDR3 has 15 amino acids. Deletions cut 6 bases from V and 5 bases from J, with 17 bases between. Germline assignment: CDR1 MDHEN and CDR2 SYDVKM.

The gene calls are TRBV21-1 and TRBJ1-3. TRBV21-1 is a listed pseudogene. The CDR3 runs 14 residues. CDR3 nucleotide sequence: TGTGCCAGCAGCTGGAATTCGGAAGGAAACACCATATATTTT. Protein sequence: CASSWNSEGNTIYF.

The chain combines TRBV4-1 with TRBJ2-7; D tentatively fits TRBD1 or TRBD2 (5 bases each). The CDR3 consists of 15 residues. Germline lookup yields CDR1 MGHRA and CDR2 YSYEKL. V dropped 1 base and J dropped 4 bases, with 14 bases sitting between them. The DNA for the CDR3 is TGCGCCAGCAGCCAAGTGGATTCCGAGGGGTACGAGCAGTACTTC. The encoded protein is CASSQVDSEGYEQYF.

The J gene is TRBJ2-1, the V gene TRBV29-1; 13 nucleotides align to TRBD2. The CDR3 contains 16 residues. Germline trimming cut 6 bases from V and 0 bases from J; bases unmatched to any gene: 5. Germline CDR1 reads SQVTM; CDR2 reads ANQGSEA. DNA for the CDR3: TGCAGCGTCGACGGACTAGCGGGGGCCTCCTACAATGAGCAGTTCTTC. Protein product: CSVDGLAGASYNEQFF.

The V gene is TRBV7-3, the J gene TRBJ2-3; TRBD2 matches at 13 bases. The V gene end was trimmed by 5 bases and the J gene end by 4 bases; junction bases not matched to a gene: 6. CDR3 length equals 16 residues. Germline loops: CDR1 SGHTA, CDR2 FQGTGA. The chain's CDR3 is CASSAGLAGISDTQYF. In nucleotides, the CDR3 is TGTGCCAGCAGCGCGGGACTAGCGGGAATCTCAGATACGCAGTATTTT.

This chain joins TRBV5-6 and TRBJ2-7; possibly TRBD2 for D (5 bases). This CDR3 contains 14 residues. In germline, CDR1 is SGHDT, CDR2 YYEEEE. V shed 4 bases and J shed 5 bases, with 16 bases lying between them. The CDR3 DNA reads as TGTGCCAGCAGCCTGCTCTCGGAGGTTAACGAGCAGTACTTC. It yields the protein CASSLLSEVNEQYF.

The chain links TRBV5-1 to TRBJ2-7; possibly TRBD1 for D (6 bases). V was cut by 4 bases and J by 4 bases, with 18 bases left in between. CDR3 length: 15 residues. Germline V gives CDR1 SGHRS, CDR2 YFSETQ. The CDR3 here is CASSPGQGLGYEQYF. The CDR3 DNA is TGCGCCAGCAGCCCCGGCCAGGGGCTTGGGTACGAGCAGTACTTC.

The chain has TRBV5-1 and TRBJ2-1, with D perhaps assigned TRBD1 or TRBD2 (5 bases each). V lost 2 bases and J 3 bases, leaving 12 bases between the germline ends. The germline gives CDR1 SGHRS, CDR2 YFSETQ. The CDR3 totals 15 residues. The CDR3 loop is CASSFSGTYYNEQFF. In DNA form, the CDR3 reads TGCGCCAGCAGCTTTTCCGGGACCTACTACAATGAGCAGTTCTTC.

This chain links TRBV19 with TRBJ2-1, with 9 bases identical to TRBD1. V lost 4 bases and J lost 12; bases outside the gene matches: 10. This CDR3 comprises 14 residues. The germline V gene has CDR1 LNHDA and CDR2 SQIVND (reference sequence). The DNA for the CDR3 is TGTGCCAGTAGTAACCCAGGGACAGGGCTGAGGCAGTTCTTC. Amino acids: CASSNPGTGLRQFF.

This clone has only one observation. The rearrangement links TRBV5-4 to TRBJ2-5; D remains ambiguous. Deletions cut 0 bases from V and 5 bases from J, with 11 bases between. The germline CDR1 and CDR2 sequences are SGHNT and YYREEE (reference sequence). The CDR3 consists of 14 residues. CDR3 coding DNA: TGTGCCAGCAGCTTGGTACACCTGGAGGAGACCCAGTACTTC. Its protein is CASSLVHLEETQYF.

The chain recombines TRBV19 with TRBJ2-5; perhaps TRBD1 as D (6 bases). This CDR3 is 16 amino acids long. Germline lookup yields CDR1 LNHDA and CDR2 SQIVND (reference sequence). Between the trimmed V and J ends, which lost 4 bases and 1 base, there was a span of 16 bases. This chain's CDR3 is CASSTPGQPVQETQYF. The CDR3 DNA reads TGTGCCAGTAGTACACCCGGACAGCCAGTCCAAGAGACCCAGTACTTC.